This T cell receptor beta chain was captured in a study of T-cell memory formation after mild COVID-19. Turning to the study itself: TCR clusters showed largely donor specificity.

In TCRdb, the 5' RACE reads were re-called with MiXCR into one record per CDR3 protein. Here the sample spans 55,000 to 75,000 distinct CDR3 sequences, roughly 25% being singletons. This CDR3 comprises 13 residues. The V and J ends lost 1 base and 6 bases, in that order; junction bases with no gene match: 2. Germline V gives CDR1 LGHNA, CDR2 YSLEER. The origin of this receptor is a man between 18 and 29 years old who had mild COVID-19 (a few samples of this study predate the infection). Cell type and time point are not known. The chain links TRBV4-3 to TRBJ1-1; 7 bases align to TRBD1. Sample: PBMCs or a T cell subset sorted from them (not recorded which). DNA for the CDR3: TGCGCCAGCAGCCAAGCAGGGGGGGCTGAAGCTTTCTTT. Translating gives CASSQAGGAEAFF.